The next 26 T cell receptor beta chains were all read from a single sample in a study of Graves' ophthalmopathy and Graves' hyperthyroidism. TCR beta CDR3 regions were amplified from RNA transcripts. An opening RT-PCR round employed HTBI primers and preceded a second-round multiplex PCR. One entry per CDR3 protein, called by TCRdb with MiXCR from the multiplex PCR reads. The sample yields about 740,000 distinct CDR3 sequences, around 40% seen once. The sequenced sample consisted of peripheral blood. All receptors derive from an adult man with Graves' ophthalmopathy.

This clonotype appeared many times. The V and J genes are TRBV29-1 and TRBJ1-4, with D tentatively TRBD1 (6 bases). With 7 bases removed from V and 8 bases from J, the gap between germline ends came to 20 bases. The CDR3 is 14 amino acids. The germline gives CDR1 SQVTM, CDR2 ANQGSEA. In DNA form, the CDR3 reads TGCAGCGGTAGCAGGGGATTAAGGAACGAAAAACTGTTTTTT. Encoded protein: CSGSRGLRNEKLFF.

This clonotype has more than one count but fewer than ten. The V gene is TRBV7-9, the J gene TRBJ2-2; no clear D gene. Germline loops: CDR1 SEHNR, CDR2 FQNEAQ (reference sequence). The CDR3 spans 13 residues. Trimming pared 1 base from V and 7 bases from J, leaving 7 bases between. The DNA for the CDR3 is TGTGCCAGCAGCTTAGAAGGTATCGGGGAGCTGTTTTTT. Amino acids: CASSLEGIGELFF. The variable domain in full, completed from reference TRBV7-9 and TRBJ2-2, reads DTGVSQNPRHKITKRGQNVTFRCDPISEHNRLYWYRQTLGQGPEFLTYFQNEAQLEKSRLLSDRFSAERPKGSFSTLEIQRTEQGDSAMYLCASSLEGIGELFFGEGSRLTVL.

For this clonotype: A much more abundant neighbour one base away suggests this may be a read error. The chain combines TRBV7-4 with TRBJ1-5; TRBD1 matches 7 bases. The CDR3 is made up of 13 amino acids. In germline, CDR1 is SGHVT, CDR2 SQSDAQ. In nucleotides, the CDR3 is TGTGCCTGCAGCCATAACAGGGGTGAGCCCCAGCATTTT. The encoded protein is CACSHNRGEPQHF.

The rearrangement uses TRBV19 and TRBJ1-5, with D perhaps TRBD1 (5 bases). Germline CDR1 reads LNHDA; CDR2 reads SQIVND (reference sequence). Trimming cost V 11 bases and J 4 bases, with 18 bases left between them. The CDR3 contains 14 residues. The chain's CDR3 is CAWSGGGRNQPQHF. The DNA of the CDR3 is TGTGCCTGGAGCGGGGGAGGGCGGAATCAGCCCCAGCATTTT.

The rearrangement links TRBV29-1 to TRBJ2-7; TRBD2 aligns across 7 bases. Germline lookup yields CDR1 SQVTM and CDR2 ANQGSEA. V dropped 4 bases and J dropped 7; count of bases not matched to a gene: 13. The CDR3 is 14 amino acids. In DNA, the CDR3 is TGCAGCGTTGGCGGGGGAGGGGTGGCGAGTGAGCAGTACTTC. It translates to CSVGGGGVASEQYF.

Note on this clonotype: A much larger clone lies one base from this, so it may be a read error. This chain uses TRBV6-1 with TRBJ1-6; D is unresolved. The length of the CDR3 is 14 residues. CDR1 is MNHNS and CDR2 is SASEGT in the germline V gene. The CDR3 nucleotides read TGTGCCAGCAGCAGCGGACGGATTAATTCACCCCCCCACTTT. Protein product: CASSSGRINSPPHF.

This clonotype was seen at least ten times. The chain carries TRBV7-9 and TRBJ2-5; TRBD1 is a possible D gene (5 bases). The V gene lost 6 bases and the J gene lost 0 bases, with 11 bases spanning the gap. The CDR3 has 14 residues. CDR1 and CDR2 from the germline V gene are SEHNR and FQNEAQ (reference sequence). CDR3 sequence reads: CASRRSTDQETQYF. DNA of the CDR3: TGTGCCAGCAGGCGCTCGACAGACCAAGAGACCCAGTACTTC.

The rearrangement joins TRBV25-1 to TRBJ2-5, with no clear D. Trimming stripped 5 bases from V and 9 bases from J, with 13 bases between. Germline assignment: CDR1 MGHDK and CDR2 SYGVNS. The CDR3 length is 12 residues. CDR3 in amino acids: CASSLEGQPQYF. The DNA for the CDR3 is TGTGCCAGCAGTTTAGAAGGTCAGCCCCAGTACTTC.

This chain links TRBV25-1 with TRBJ1-2; D may be TRBD1 (6 bases). The CDR3 totals 16 residues. CDR1 is MGHDK, CDR2 SYGVNS, per germline. The ends were cut back, 4 bases at V and 4 bases at J, with 19 bases in the middle. The CDR3, as DNA: TGTGCCAGCAGTGGAAGTGAGCAGGGGACCACCTATGGCTACACCTTC. Protein sequence: CASSGSEQGTTYGYTF.

Comments on this clonotype: Just one base apart from a much larger clone, this may be a read error. V is TRBV2 and J is TRBJ2-5, with D maybe TRBD2 (6 bases). Near its end, the DNA agrees better with TRBJ2-7, so the J call may be wrong. CDR1 is SNHLY and CDR2 is FYNNEI in the germline V gene. The CDR3 sequence is 14 residues long. The CDR3 DNA sequence: TGTGCCAGCAATGTAGGGACTTCGGCCTACGAGCAGTACTTC. Translated: CASNVGTSAYEQYF.

V usage is TRBV9 and J usage is TRBJ2-7; 8 positions match TRBD1. This CDR3 has 14 residues. Germline CDR1 SGDLS, CDR2 YYNGEE. With V trimmed by 4 bases and J by 7 bases, 10 bases remained unmatched. In DNA, the CDR3 is TGTGCCAGCAGCCCCGGGGCAGGGGGCGGTGAGCAGTACTTC. Amino acids: CASSPGAGGGEQYF.

Many counts were recorded for this clonotype. V and J are TRBV7-2 and TRBJ2-5, with D unclear. The CDR3 runs 14 residues. With 5 bases removed from V and 2 bases from J, the gap between germline ends came to 12 bases. Germline lookup yields CDR1 SGHTA and CDR2 FQGNSA. The CDR3 here is CASSETAGQETQYF. Written as DNA, the CDR3 is TGTGCCAGCAGCGAGACCGCAGGACAAGAGACCCAGTACTTC.

The chain links TRBV2 to TRBJ2-5; 9 bases are a match to TRBD1. Germline CDR1 and CDR2: SNHLY and FYNNEI. V dropped 0 bases and J dropped 5; count of bases not matched to a gene: 13. CDR3 length equals 18 residues. CDR3 region: CASSEAVPGQGNLETQYF. CDR3 nucleotide sequence: TGTGCCAGCAGTGAAGCGGTTCCGGGACAGGGAAATTTGGAGACCCAGTACTTC.

This clonotype has ten or more counts. The V gene is TRBV5-1, the J gene TRBJ2-7, with D perhaps TRBD1 (5 bases). Trimming pared 2 bases from V and 3 bases from J, leaving 12 bases between. CDR1 and CDR2 (germline): SGHRS, YFSETQ. The CDR3 covers 14 residues. CDR3 nucleotides: TGCGCCAGCAGCTTAGGGGCCTACCGCTACGAGCAGTACTTC. Translation gives CASSLGAYRYEQYF.

The V and J genes are TRBV29-1 and TRBJ2-3; maybe TRBD2 (5 bases). The germline gives CDR1 SQVTM, CDR2 ANQGSEA. This CDR3 region has 12 residues. Trimming pared 4 bases from V and 4 bases from J, leaving 9 bases between. DNA of the CDR3: TGCAGCGTTGGAGGGAACGCAGATACGCAGTATTTT. It translates to CSVGGNADTQYF.

Ten or more counts support this clonotype. The chain has TRBV7-2 and TRBJ1-2; no clear D gene. This CDR3 comprises 15 residues. Between the trimmed V and J ends, which lost 1 base and 4 bases, there was a span of 13 bases. The V gene's germline CDR1 is SGHTA and CDR2 FQGNSA. Here the CDR3 DNA reads TGTGCCAGCAGCTTAGTACGTTCCGGACCCTATGGCTACACCTTC. This gives the protein CASSLVRSGPYGYTF. Full variable domain (rest looked up from reference TRBV7-2 and TRBJ1-2): GAGVSQSPSNKVTEKGKDVELRCDPISGHTALYWYRQSLGQGLEFLIYFQGNSAPDKSGLPSDRFSAERTGGSVSTLTIQRTQQEDSAVYLCASSLVRSGPYGYTFGSGTRLTVV.

As regards this clonotype: A much larger clone is a single base away; this may be a read error. CDR3 nucleotides: TGTGCCGGCAGCAAAGGACACGGAAGTAACTATGGCTACACCTTC. Translation: CAGSKGHGSNYGYTF. The chain is built from TRBV7-6 and TRBJ1-2, with D possibly TRBD1 on 5 matching bases. This CDR3 comprises 15 residues. Germline V CDR1 and CDR2: SGHVS, FNYEAQ.

Regarding this clonotype: Just one base apart from a much larger clone, this may be a read error. The chain recombines TRBV29-1 with TRBJ2-7; no clear D. The CDR3 contains 13 residues. CDR1 is SQVTM and CDR2 is ANQGSEA in the germline V gene. In DNA, the CDR3 is TGCAGCGTATTAGTAGGTCTCCTTTCCGGGCAGTGCTTC. Translated: CSVLVGLLSGQCF.

The V call is TRBV29-1, the J call TRBJ1-1, with TRBD1 matching 9 bases. The CDR3 is made up of 14 amino acids. Per germline, CDR1 SQVTM and CDR2 ANQGSEA. V shed 7 bases and J 3 bases; nucleotides not matched to a gene: 9. CDR3 sequence: CSERTGDGYTEAFF. CDR3 nucleotides: TGCAGCGAAAGGACAGGGGATGGCTACACTGAAGCTTTCTTT.

The CDR3 nucleotides read TGTGCCAGCAGCCAAGAGGAGTCTAGCGGGAGTCACTACGAGCAGTACTTC. It translates to CASSQEESSGSHYEQYF. This chain joins TRBV9 and TRBJ2-7; TRBD2 matches at 10 bases. Unmatched junction bases numbered 13, after V lost 4 bases and J lost 3 bases. This CDR3 spans 17 amino acids. The germline V gene has CDR1 SGDLS and CDR2 YYNGEE.

The rearrangement links TRBV14 to TRBJ1-3, with 8 bases identical to TRBD1. Germline lookup yields CDR1 SGHDN and CDR2 FVKESK. This CDR3 is 16 amino acids long. With 5 bases clipped from V and 4 bases from J, the junction kept 10 bases outside the gene matches. The CDR3 DNA reads TGTGCCAGCAGCTTACGACAGGGGAGCTCCGGAAACACCATATATTTT. Translation gives CASSLRQGSSGNTIYF.

Only a few counts were recorded for this clonotype. J is TRBJ2-2 and V is TRBV7-9; either TRBD1 or TRBD2 may fit D (5 bases each). Germline values: CDR1 SEHNR, CDR2 FQNEAQ (reference sequence). This CDR3 spans 17 amino acids. Trimming left V 2 bases short and J 4 bases short, with 17 bases between. CDR3 amino acids: CASSLPRAGSSTGELFF. DNA of the CDR3: TGTGCCAGCAGCTTACCTCGGGCAGGGAGCAGCACCGGGGAGCTGTTTTTT. Full variable domain (rest looked up from reference TRBV7-9 and TRBJ2-2): DTGVSQNPRHKITKRGQNVTFRCDPISEHNRLYWYRQTLGQGPEFLTYFQNEAQLEKSRLLSDRFSAERPKGSFSTLEIQRTEQGDSAMYLCASSLPRAGSSTGELFFGEGSRLTVL.

The gene calls are TRBV24-1 and TRBJ2-2; 9 positions agree with TRBD1. The germline CDR1 and CDR2 sequences are KGHDR and SFDVKD. This CDR3 is 15 amino acids long. V lost 3 bases and J lost 4; bases outside the gene matches: 2. The CDR3 sequence is CATSDATGGTGELFF. CDR3 nucleotides: TGTGCCACCAGTGATGCGACAGGGGGCACCGGGGAGCTGTTTTTT.

This rearrangement joins TRBV15 to TRBJ1-2, with D uncertain. This CDR3 contains 14 residues. Trimming took 3 bases from V and 8 from J, leaving 16 bases between them. Germline CDR1 is LNHNV and CDR2 is YYDKDF (reference sequence). The CDR3 spells CATSSDPGAQGYTF. CDR3 nucleotides: TGTGCCACCAGCAGCGACCCTGGCGCGCAAGGCTACACCTTC.

The chain employs TRBV7-3 and TRBJ1-1, with D possibly TRBD1 on 5 matching bases. CDR3 length: 15 amino acids. The germline gives CDR1 SGHTA, CDR2 FQGTGA. Trimming removed 0 bases from V and 1 base from J, with 9 bases in between. The CDR3 region has the DNA TGTGCCAGCAGCTTAACGGGGGGGACGAACACTGAAGCTTTCTTT. It codes for CASSLTGGTNTEAFF.

This clonotype has only a few counts. The V and J genes are TRBV20-1 and TRBJ2-7; 12 bases match TRBD2. In germline, CDR1 is DFQATT, CDR2 SNEGSKA (reference sequence). Trimming took 2 bases from V and 4 from J; bases not matched to a gene: 3. The CDR3 runs to 14 residues. The CDR3 sequence: CSARSTSGGYEQYF. CDR3 in DNA: TGCAGTGCTAGATCGACTAGCGGGGGATACGAGCAGTACTTC.